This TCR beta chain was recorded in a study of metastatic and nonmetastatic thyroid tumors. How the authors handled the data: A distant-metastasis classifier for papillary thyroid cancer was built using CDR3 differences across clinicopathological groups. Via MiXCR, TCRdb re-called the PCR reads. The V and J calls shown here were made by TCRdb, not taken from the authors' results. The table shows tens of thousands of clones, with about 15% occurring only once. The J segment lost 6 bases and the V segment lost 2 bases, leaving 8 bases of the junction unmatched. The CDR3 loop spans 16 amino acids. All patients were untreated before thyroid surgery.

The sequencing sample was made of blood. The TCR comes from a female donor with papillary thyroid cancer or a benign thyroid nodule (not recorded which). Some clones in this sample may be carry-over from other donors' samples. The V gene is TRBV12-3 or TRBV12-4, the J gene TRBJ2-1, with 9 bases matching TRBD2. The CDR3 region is CASSLQCLAGSNEQFF. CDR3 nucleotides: TGTGCCAGCAGTTTACAGTGTCTAGCGGGATCCAATGAGCAGTTCTTC.